The 14 T cell receptor beta chains in this list originate from one sample, sequenced in a study of neurological immune-mediated disorders. One entry per CDR3 protein results from TCRdb running MiXCR on the 5' RACE reads. The sample consists of 100,000 or so distinct CDR3 sequences, roughly 13% of them appearing once. Time point of the sample: longitudinal time-point 2. The source material was PBMCs. The receptors derive from a female donor with HTLV-1-associated myelopathy (HAM/TSP).

This clonotype was counted many times. CDR3 bases: TGCGCCAGCGGGGGGTACGAGCAGTACTTC. Translated: CASGGYEQYF. The genes are TRBV10-1 and TRBJ2-7; a possible D gene is TRBD2 (6 bases). Trimming stripped 8 bases from V and 4 bases from J, with 6 bases between. This CDR3 has 10 residues. Per germline, CDR1 WNHNN and CDR2 SYGVQD (reference sequence).

The table lists this clonotype with many counts. The chain uses TRBV11-3 and TRBJ1-1; no reliable D call. Germline CDR1 is SGHNT and CDR2 is YENEEA. Trimming left V 2 bases short and J 6 bases short, with 10 bases between. The CDR3 runs 13 residues. The CDR3 loop is CASSLNPWSEAFF. Written as DNA, the CDR3 is TGTGCCAGCAGCTTAAATCCTTGGTCTGAAGCTTTCTTT.

This clonotype was found a few times. The chain is built from TRBV28 and TRBJ2-2, with D unclear. Trimming removed 2 bases from V and 5 bases from J, with 9 bases in between. The CDR3 length is 14 residues. Per the germline V gene, CDR1 is MDHEN and CDR2 is SYDVKM. CDR3 in amino acids: CASSLSLGTGELFF. CDR3 nucleotide sequence: TGTGCCAGCAGTTTAAGTCTCGGGACCGGGGAGCTGTTTTTT.

This clonotype was counted many times. The chain couples TRBV5-1 to TRBJ2-7, with 11 positions matching TRBD1. In germline, CDR1 is SGHRS, CDR2 YFSETQ. This CDR3 region has 15 residues. The V segment lost 0 bases and the J segment 4 bases; nucleotides outside the gene matches: 3. The CDR3 DNA reads TGCGCCAGCAGCTTGGCCGGGACAGGGGGTTACGAGCAGTACTTC. Amino acids: CASSLAGTGGYEQYF.

In its sample, this clonotype was seen a few times. V and J are TRBV6-5 and TRBJ2-7; a weak D match, TRBD2 (5 bases). Deletions cut 2 bases from V and 3 bases from J, with 14 bases between. This CDR3 has 15 amino acids. CDR1 and CDR2 from the germline V gene are MNHEY and SVGAGI. CDR3 sequence reads: CASSYVRTGNYEQYF. The DNA of the CDR3 is TGTGCCAGCAGTTACGTGCGGACTGGAAACTACGAGCAGTACTTC.

This clonotype was counted ten times or more. This chain joins TRBV5-1 and TRBJ2-1, with D possibly being TRBD1 or TRBD2 (6 bases each). Trimming stripped 2 bases from V and 5 bases from J, with 20 bases between. Germline CDR1 is SGHRS and CDR2 is YFSETQ. The CDR3 consists of 17 residues. The CDR3 spells CASSFEGGWGQNNEQFF. The CDR3 bases are TGCGCCAGCAGCTTCGAGGGGGGTTGGGGGCAAAACAATGAGCAGTTCTTC.

This clonotype appeared a few times. The chain carries TRBV28 and TRBJ2-3, with D unclear. The CDR3 contains 17 residues. V was trimmed by 1 base and J by 2 bases, leaving 16 bases between them. CDR1 and CDR2 (germline): MDHEN, SYDVKM. Written as DNA, the CDR3 is TGTGCCAGCAGTTTATTTGGTTCGGTTGGATACACAGATACGCAGTATTTT. It translates to CASSLFGSVGYTDTQYF.

This clonotype was detected ten times or more. This chain connects TRBV30 to TRBJ1-2; 7 bases map to TRBD1. Germline V gene lookup returns CDR1 GTSNPN and CDR2 SVGIG (reference sequence). The V and J ends lost 3 bases and 4 bases, in that order; junction bases with no gene match: 8. The CDR3 is made up of 14 amino acids. The CDR3, as DNA: TGTGCCTGGAGCGGGGACAGCTCCCTCTATGGCTACACCTTC. This gives the protein CAWSGDSSLYGYTF.

This clonotype was observed at least ten times. The genes are TRBV5-1 and TRBJ2-5; D remains ambiguous. Germline V gene data show CDR1 as SGHRS and CDR2 as YFSETQ. Trimming took 5 bases from V and 5 from J, leaving 13 bases between them. The CDR3 is 13 amino acids. CDR3 residues: CASSMGALETQYF. The DNA of the CDR3 is TGCGCCAGCAGTATGGGTGCACTGGAGACCCAGTACTTC. The complete variable domain, with remaining parts taken from reference TRBV5-1 and TRBJ2-5, reads KAGVTQTPRYLIKTRGQQVTLSCSPISGHRSVSWYQQTPGQGLQFLFEYFSETQRNKGNFPGRFSGRQFSNSRSEMNVSTLELGDSALYLCASSMGALETQYFGPGTRLLVL.

The rearrangement links TRBV3-1 to TRBJ1-1; D possibly corresponds to TRBD1 (6 bases). Germline loops: CDR1 LGHDT, CDR2 YNNKEL (reference sequence). CDR3 length equals 16 residues. The V end lost 2 bases, the J end lost 0 bases, and 13 bases lay between the germline ends. CDR3 in DNA: TGTGCCAGCAGCCAACCGGACAGCCCGATGAACACTGAAGCTTTCTTT. It codes for CASSQPDSPMNTEAFF.

This clonotype was recorded many times. V and J are TRBV5-5 and TRBJ2-1, with D possibly matching TRBD1 (6 bases). Trimming took 3 bases from V and 3 from J, leaving 13 bases between them. Germline CDR1 reads SGHKS; CDR2 reads YYEKEE (reference sequence). The CDR3 extends over 15 amino acids. For the CDR3, the DNA is TGTGCCAGCAGCTCCGGACAGAGCAACTACAATGAGCAGTTCTTC. It specifies CASSSGQSNYNEQFF.

This clonotype was observed many times. The chain combines TRBV20-1 with TRBJ2-1, with 11 bases aligning to TRBD2. Germline V lookup: CDR1 DFQATT, CDR2 SNEGSKA (reference sequence). Trimming removed 3 bases from V and 2 bases from J; junction bases left unmatched: 3. CDR3 length: 15 amino acids. The CDR3 nucleotides are TGCAGTGCTAGGACTAGCGGGGATCCCTACAATGAGCAGTTCTTC. Translation: CSARTSGDPYNEQFF.

This clonotype was observed a few times. V and J are TRBV20-1 and TRBJ2-3; 15 nucleotides align to TRBD2. J lost 5 bases, V lost 0 bases, and 6 bases had no gene match. Germline values: CDR1 DFQATT, CDR2 SNEGSKA (reference sequence). The CDR3 loop spans 17 amino acids. The CDR3 sequence is CSARDLGTSGGLDTQYF. The CDR3 DNA is TGCAGTGCTAGAGATCTAGGGACTAGCGGGGGGCTAGATACGCAGTATTTT.

In its sample, this clonotype was seen many times. The rearrangement links TRBV6-2 or TRBV6-3 to TRBJ2-7, with a weak D call TRBD1 (5 bases). Looked up from germline, CDR1 is MNHEY and CDR2 is SVGEGT. Trimming removed 6 bases at V and 7 bases at J, with 19 bases between. The CDR3 spans 14 residues. Written as DNA, the CDR3 is TGTGCCAGCAGCCGTCCAGTTGGGGCGGAGGAGCAGTACTTC. Protein sequence: CASSRPVGAEEQYF.